These 2 T cell receptor beta chains share one sample of origin, sequenced in a study of blood T cell repertoires in COVID-19. Clones were read by immunoSEQ multiplex PCR, and TCRdb kept only the in-frame ones, dropping some. The data hold roughly 350,000 clones, with approximately 89% observed a single time. Sequences were obtained from peripheral blood. The receptors were gathered from a woman under 40 with COVID-19, enrolled during active disease.

The gene calls are TRBV4-1 and TRBJ2-5; 8 nucleotides line up with TRBD2. Germline CDR1 MGHRA, CDR2 YSYEKL. The CDR3 length is 16 residues. V shed 3 bases and J 1 base; nucleotides not matched to a gene: 7. Here the CDR3 DNA reads TGCGCCAGCAGCCACCGAGCGGGAGCCCCCCAAGAGACCCAGTACTTC. The encoded protein is CASSHRAGAPQETQYF.

On this clone: Other DNA sequences in the same sample also yield this CDR3. This chain uses TRBV12-3 or TRBV12-4 with TRBJ1-2; the D is unclear. Trimming removed 3 bases at V and 0 bases at J, with 5 bases between. The CDR3 extends over 13 amino acids. The CDR3 reads CASSLRANYGYTF. CDR3 DNA sequence: TGTGCCAGCAGTTTGCGAGCTAACTATGGCTACACCTTC.